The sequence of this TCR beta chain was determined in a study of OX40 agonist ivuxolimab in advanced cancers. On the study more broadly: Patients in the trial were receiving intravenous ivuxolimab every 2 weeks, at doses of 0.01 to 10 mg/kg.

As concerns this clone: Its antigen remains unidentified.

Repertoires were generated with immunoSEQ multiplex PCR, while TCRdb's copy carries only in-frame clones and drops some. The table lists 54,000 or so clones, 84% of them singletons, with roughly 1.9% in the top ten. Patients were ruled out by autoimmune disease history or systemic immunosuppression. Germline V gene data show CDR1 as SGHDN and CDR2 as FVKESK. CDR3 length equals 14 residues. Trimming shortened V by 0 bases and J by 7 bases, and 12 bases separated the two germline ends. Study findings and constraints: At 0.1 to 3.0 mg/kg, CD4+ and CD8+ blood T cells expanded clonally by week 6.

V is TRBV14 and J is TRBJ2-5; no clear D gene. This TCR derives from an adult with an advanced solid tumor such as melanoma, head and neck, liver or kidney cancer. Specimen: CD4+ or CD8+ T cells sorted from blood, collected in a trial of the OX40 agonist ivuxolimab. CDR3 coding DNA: TGTGCCAGCAGCCAAGAAGGTCAGCGCGGGACCCAGTACTTC. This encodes CASSQEGQRGTQYF.